Listed here are 2 T cell receptor beta chains from one sample, sequenced in a study of OX40 agonist ivuxolimab in advanced cancers. The repertoire was sequenced with immunoSEQ multiplex PCR; TCRdb's copy has only in-frame clones and lacks some. Among more than 45,000 clones listed, about 85% were seen once. Sequenced here: CD4+ or CD8+ T cells sorted from blood, sampled in a trial of the OX40 agonist ivuxolimab. The origin of the receptors is an adult with an advanced solid tumor such as melanoma, head and neck, liver or kidney cancer.

The rearrangement uses TRBV28 and TRBJ1-1, with D perhaps matching TRBD1 (5 bases). The CDR3 runs to 13 residues. Germline V gene data show CDR1 as MDHEN and CDR2 as SYDVKM. Trimming took 6 bases from V and 4 from J, leaving 12 bases between them. CDR3 nucleotides: TGTGCCAGCAGAACGGGGGGTATCACTGAAGCTTTCTTT. It translates to CASRTGGITEAFF.

The CDR3 region is CASSPRTVGGELFF. DNA of the CDR3: TGTGCCAGCAGCCCCCGTACGGTGGGCGGGGAGCTGTTTTTT. The chain combines TRBV7-3 with TRBJ2-2, with D unresolved. Germline CDR1 is SGHTA and CDR2 is FQGTGA. V gave up 5 bases and J gave up 7 bases, with 14 bases separating them. The CDR3 has 14 amino acids.